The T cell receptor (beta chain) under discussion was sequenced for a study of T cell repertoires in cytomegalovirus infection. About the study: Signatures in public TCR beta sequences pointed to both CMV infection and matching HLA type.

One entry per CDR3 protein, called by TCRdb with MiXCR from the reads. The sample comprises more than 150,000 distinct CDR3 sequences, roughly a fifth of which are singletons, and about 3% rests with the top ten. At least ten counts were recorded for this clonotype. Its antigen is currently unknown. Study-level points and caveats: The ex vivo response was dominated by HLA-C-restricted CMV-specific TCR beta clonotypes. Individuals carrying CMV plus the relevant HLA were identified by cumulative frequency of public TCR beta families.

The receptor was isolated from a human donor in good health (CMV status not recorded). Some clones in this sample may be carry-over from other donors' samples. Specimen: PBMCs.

The CDR3 here is CASSSTGGTQYF. The CDR3 DNA reads as TGTGCCAGCAGCTCGACAGGGGGCACGCAGTATTTT. This chain joins TRBV7-2 and TRBJ2-3; the match to TRBD1 covers 10 bases. The CDR3 loop spans 12 amino acids. Losses at the gene ends were 4 bases for V and 9 bases for J; bases not matched to a gene: 1. Germline V gives CDR1 SGHTA, CDR2 FQGNSA.